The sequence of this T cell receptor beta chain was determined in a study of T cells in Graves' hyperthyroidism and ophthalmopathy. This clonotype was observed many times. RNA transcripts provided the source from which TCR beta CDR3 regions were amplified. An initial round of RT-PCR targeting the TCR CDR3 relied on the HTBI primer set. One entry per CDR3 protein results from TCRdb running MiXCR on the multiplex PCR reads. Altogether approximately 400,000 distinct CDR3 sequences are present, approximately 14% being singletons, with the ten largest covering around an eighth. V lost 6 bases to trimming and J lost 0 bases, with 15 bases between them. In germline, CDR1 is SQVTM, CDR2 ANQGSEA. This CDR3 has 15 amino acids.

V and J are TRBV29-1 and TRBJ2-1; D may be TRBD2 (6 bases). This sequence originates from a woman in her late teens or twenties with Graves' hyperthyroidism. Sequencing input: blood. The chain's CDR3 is CSVDGDLSSYNEQFF. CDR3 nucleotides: TGCAGCGTCGACGGGGACTTGAGCTCCTACAATGAGCAGTTCTTC.